What follows are 5 T cell receptor beta chains derived from one specimen sequenced in a study of cytomegalovirus exposure and HLA in healthy donors. TCRdb keeps only in-frame clones here, not all; method: immunoSEQ multiplex PCR. This sample yields roughly 90,000 clones, of which 85% to 95% are seen a single time; approximately 1% belongs to the top ten. The sequenced sample consisted of PBMCs. These TCRs come from a woman younger than 45 in good health and CMV-seropositive.

This clone has only one observation. V usage is TRBV2 and J usage is TRBJ2-1; tentatively, D is TRBD1 (6 bases). CDR1 is SNHLY, CDR2 FYNNEI, per germline. Trimming removed 6 bases at V and 5 bases at J, with 29 bases between. The CDR3 runs to 19 residues. The CDR3: CASRGQGFVAGVKDNEQFF. The CDR3 region has the DNA TGTGCCAGCAGAGGCCAGGGGTTTGTGGCTGGTGTAAAAGACAATGAGCAGTTCTTC.

Note on this clone: Other DNA variants within this sample encode the same CDR3. The chain links TRBV19 to TRBJ1-3; D not certain. There are 13 residues in the CDR3. Germline V gene lookup returns CDR1 LNHDA and CDR2 SQIVND (reference sequence). V was pared by 5 bases and J by 2 bases, with 7 bases between. CDR3 sequence: CASSRGTGNTIYF. CDR3 DNA: TGTGCCAGTAGTCGAGGTACTGGAAACACCATATATTTT.

This clone has just a few counts. The chain recombines TRBV18 with TRBJ1-5; a possible D gene is TRBD1 (5 bases). The V end lost 2 bases, the J end lost 3 bases, and 11 bases lay between the germline ends. The germline V gene has CDR1 KGHSH and CDR2 LQKENI. This CDR3 is 15 amino acids long. This CDR3 reads CASSPTTDPNQPQHF. CDR3 bases: TGTGCCAGCTCACCAACGACAGACCCCAATCAGCCCCAGCATTTT.

The chain carries TRBV5-5 and TRBJ2-1; a possible D gene is TRBD1 (5 bases). CDR3 length equals 17 residues. With 1 base removed from V and 3 bases from J, the gap between germline ends came to 17 bases. Germline V gene data show CDR1 as SGHKS and CDR2 as YYEKEE (reference sequence). The CDR3 sequence: CASSLSFGQSHYNEQFF. The CDR3 DNA reads TGTGCCAGCAGCTTGAGTTTTGGACAATCCCACTACAATGAGCAGTTCTTC.

V is TRBV19 and J is TRBJ1-3; 7 nucleotides match TRBD1. The CDR3 is 16 amino acids. V was pared by 4 bases and J by 0 bases, with 6 bases of the junction left unmatched. Germline V gene sequence: CDR1 LNHDA, CDR2 SQIVND (reference sequence). CDR3 DNA: TGTGCCAGTAGTAAAGGGACAGCGCGCTCTGGAAACACCATATATTTT. Protein: CASSKGTARSGNTIYF.